This T cell receptor beta chain was obtained from a study of T cells in Graves' hyperthyroidism and ophthalmopathy. Study-wide points: In the analysis, a 13 V-J model separated ophthalmopathy from stable hyperthyroidism. Median prediction lead before ophthalmopathy onset was around 6.9 months with the model.

RNA transcripts gave rise to amplified TCR beta CDR3 regions. With the HTBI primer set, the TCR CDR3 went through a first round of RT-PCR. TCRdb reprocessed the multiplex PCR reads with MiXCR, giving one entry per CDR3 protein. In the table there are around 450,000 distinct CDR3 sequences, roughly 13% of which are singletons. The V end was cut by 3 bases, the J end by 1 base, with 6 bases between. The CDR3 contains 13 residues. Disease duration under 2 months; hyperthyroidism patients were aged 18 to 65. PBMCs came from more than 9 ml fresh peripheral blood. This clonotype was counted ten times or more. Its antigen is unidentified.

Sequencing was carried out using blood. This chain joins TRBV12-3 or TRBV12-4 and TRBJ1-1; D call uncertain. The sequence came from a woman between 18 and 29 years old with Graves' hyperthyroidism. As DNA, the CDR3 is TGTGCCAGCAGTTTCGAGGGGAACACTGAAGCTTTCTTT. This codes for CASSFEGNTEAFF.